This T cell receptor beta chain was found in a study of cytomegalovirus exposure and HLA in healthy donors. With V trimmed by 4 bases and J by 4 bases, 16 bases remained unmatched. The CDR3 spans 19 residues. CDR1 SGHRS and CDR2 YFSETQ come from the germline V gene. PCR employed 60 Vbeta and 13 Jbeta primers. Sequenced by immunoSEQ multiplex PCR; TCRdb stores in-frame clones only, minus some. The sample contains some 270,000 clones, about 80% of which appear only once. The chain uses TRBV5-1 and TRBJ2-1; 11 positions match TRBD2. This sequence originates from a girl aged 2 to 10 in good health and CMV-seronegative. The sequencing input was PBMCs. The CDR3 loop is CASSKNSGTSGYIYNEQFF. The CDR3 bases are TGCGCCAGCAGCAAGAATTCCGGGACTAGCGGATACATTTACAATGAGCAGTTCTTC.